This T cell receptor beta chain was sequenced in a study of OX40 agonist ivuxolimab in advanced cancers. For the wider study: Ivuxolimab was a fully human IgG2 agonistic monoclonal antibody targeting the costimulatory receptor OX40 (CD134). Intravenous ivuxolimab was administered to patients every 2 weeks at six dose levels: 0.01, 0.1, 0.3, 1.5, 3 and 10 mg/kg. The dose-escalation cohort was about 83% male with a mean age of approximately 60 years, ranging from roughly 23 to 79. The paper describes the monotherapy dose-escalation part (N = 52 patients) of the phase I trial of ivuxolimab. Peripheral TCRbeta sequencing aimed to test whether ivuxolimab altered TCR sequence diversity and caused clonal T-cell expansion. Three dose-escalation patients achieved partial responses, one with hepatocellular carcinoma and two with cutaneous melanoma. Prior anti-PD-1, anti-PD-L1 or anti-CTLA-4 therapy was permitted, and 30% to 45% of dose-escalation patients had received checkpoint inhibitors. Among the approximately 54 dose-escalation patients, approximately 20 had hepatocellular carcinoma, roughly 15 melanoma, 9 renal cell carcinoma and 9 head and neck cancer. General study outcomes and caveats: Antigen specificity was not determined for the clonally expanded peripheral T cells. In the 0.1-3.0 mg/kg groups, partial responders were among the patients with the lowest normalized peripheral clonal expansion, particularly in CD8+ T cells. After ivuxolimab, CD8+ T cells had more expanded clones than CD4+ T cells on average. At doses of 0.1 to 3.0 mg/kg, clonal expansion of both CD4+ and CD8+ T cells in blood was seen between baseline and week 6. Low levels of normalized T-cell clonal expansion were also seen in some patients who did not respond.

The CDR3 holds 15 amino acids from the cysteine to the phenylalanine. The read is trimmed to its CDR3 DNA, 45 bases read in frame from base 1. CDR1 and CDR2 (SGHTA, FQGNSA) derive from the germline V gene. V and J lose 1 base and 0 bases, and a span of 9 bases separates them. Comment on this clone: Its binding antigen is unknown. Qualities for individual bases were not recorded, and no much larger clone is one base off.

Genomic DNA was extracted from sorted cells for sequencing of the TCRbeta CDR3 region. The immunoSEQ Assay was used to sequence the TCRbeta CDR3 regions. TCRdb stores this immuneACCESS table with in-frame sequences only. Part of the clones is absent; in the studies checked, under half of the shortfall reflects unresolved V genes, and no reason is known for the rest. Counted in this sample were 120,000 or so clones; approximately 89% of them appeared once. The top ten clonotypes cover around 0.27% of the sample. Patients with a history of autoimmune disease or receiving systemic immunosuppression were excluded from the trial. In every dose cohort, peripheral blood was drawn for TCR sequencing at baseline, cycle 4 day 1, and cycle 7 day 1. The samples were drawn from a first-in-human, open-label, multicenter phase I dose-escalation trial of ivuxolimab. Adults with locally advanced or metastatic melanoma, renal cell carcinoma, hepatocellular carcinoma or head and neck squamous cell carcinoma were enrolled in the trial. Before TCR sequencing, CD4+ T cells and CD8+ T cells from peripheral blood were sorted into separate populations.

The chain is assembled from TRBV7-2 and TRBJ1-1; the D gene lacks a confident call. The sample here was CD4+ or CD8+ T cells sorted from blood, taken in a trial of the OX40 agonist ivuxolimab. This TCR came from an adult with an advanced solid tumor such as melanoma, head and neck, liver or kidney cancer. The CDR3 corresponds to CASSLGLGMNTEAFF. The bases read TGTGCCAGCAGCTTAGGGCTTGGCATGAACACTGAAGCTTTCTTT.